These T cell receptor beta chains were read from a single sample in a study of cytomegalovirus exposure and HLA in healthy donors. Assay used: immunoSEQ multiplex PCR; TCRdb lists only in-frame clones, some missing. The table has about 100,000 clones, under 80% seen once. Sequencing was done on a sample of PBMCs. The receptor source for this set is a woman between 18 and 30 years old in good health and CMV-seropositive. Each CDR3 is given with its conserved first and last residue. Each record gives: D gene, J gene, clone size, V gene, CDR3 protein, CDR3 DNA. A D gene is named only where the DNA matches it firmly. The listing skips clone size in some rows; elsewhere it reads once, few, many or a size class.

d_gene: NA; j_gene: TRBJ1-6; abundance: NA; v_gene: TRBV30; CDR3aa: CAWALELGSYNSPLHF; CDR3nt: TGTGCCTGGGCTTTAGAGCTAGGCTCCTATAATTCACCCCTCCACTTT
d_gene: TRBD1; j_gene: TRBJ1-4; abundance: once; v_gene: TRBV6-5; CDR3aa: CASSEGGVNEKLFF; CDR3nt: TGTGCCAGCAGTGAAGGGGGCGTTAATGAAAAACTGTTTTTT
d_gene: TRBD2; j_gene: TRBJ2-3; abundance: NA; v_gene: TRBV4-1; CDR3aa: CASSGLAVTDTQYF; CDR3nt: TGCGCCAGCAGCGGACTAGCGGTCACAGATACGCAGTATTTT
d_gene: TRBD1; j_gene: TRBJ1-1; abundance: NA; v_gene: TRBV2; CDR3aa: CASRGQGWTEAFF; CDR3nt: TGTGCCAGCCGGGGACAGGGATGGACTGAAGCTTTCTTT
d_gene: NA; j_gene: TRBJ1-2; abundance: NA; v_gene: TRBV30; CDR3aa: CAWSVGARGYTF; CDR3nt: TGTGCCTGGAGTGTTGGGGCGCGGGGCTACACCTTC
d_gene: NA; j_gene: TRBJ1-5; abundance: NA; v_gene: TRBV27; CDR3aa: CASSPIGSSNQPQHF; CDR3nt: TGTGCCAGCAGTCCCATCGGGAGTAGCAATCAGCCCCAGCATTTT
d_gene: NA; j_gene: TRBJ2-1; abundance: NA; v_gene: TRBV18; CDR3aa: CASSPTAEDNEQFF; CDR3nt: TGTGCCAGCTCACCTACCGCAGAGGACAATGAGCAGTTCTTC
d_gene: TRBD2; j_gene: TRBJ2-7; abundance: NA; v_gene: TRBV6-5; CDR3aa: CASSYSRQRGTYEQYF; CDR3nt: TGTGCCAGCAGTTACTCGAGGCAGCGGGGAACCTACGAGCAGTACTTC
d_gene: NA; j_gene: TRBJ2-6; abundance: few; v_gene: TRBV15; CDR3aa: CATSRGVVGAGANVLTF; CDR3nt: TGTGCCACCAGCAGAGGGGTAGTAGGGGCTGGGGCCAACGTCCTGACTTTC
d_gene: TRBD2; j_gene: TRBJ2-5; abundance: NA; v_gene: TRBV28; CDR3aa: CASSPRDYGLAGKETQYF; CDR3nt: TGTGCCAGCAGCCCTCGGGATTATGGACTAGCGGGAAAAGAGACCCAGTACTTC
d_gene: TRBD1; j_gene: TRBJ1-1; abundance: few; v_gene: TRBV7-9; CDR3aa: CASSLPDRGGTEAFF; CDR3nt: TGTGCCAGCAGCTTGCCTGACAGGGGAGGAACTGAAGCTTTCTTT
d_gene: NA; j_gene: TRBJ2-7; abundance: NA; v_gene: TRBV15; CDR3aa: CATSRDSSGYEQYF; CDR3nt: TGTGCCACCAGCAGAGATTCCTCGGGGTACGAGCAGTACTTC
d_gene: TRBD2; j_gene: TRBJ2-1; abundance: NA; v_gene: TRBV9; CDR3aa: CASSVLAGGHNEQFF; CDR3nt: TGTGCCAGCAGCGTCCTAGCGGGAGGTCACAATGAGCAGTTCTTC
d_gene: NA; j_gene: TRBJ1-6; abundance: NA; v_gene: TRBV6-5; CDR3aa: CASSSSPGAENSPLHF; CDR3nt: TGTGCCAGCAGTTCCTCCCCAGGGGCGGAAAATTCACCCCTCCACTTT
d_gene: NA; j_gene: TRBJ2-3; abundance: NA; v_gene: TRBV27; CDR3aa: CASSLWTTSTDTQYF; CDR3nt: TGTGCCAGCAGTTTATGGACTACGAGCACAGATACGCAGTATTTT
d_gene: NA; j_gene: TRBJ2-3; abundance: NA; v_gene: TRBV6-1; CDR3aa: CASSTDSRYTQYF; CDR3nt: TGTGCCAGCAGCACCGACAGCCGCTATACGCAGTATTTT